One sample yielded the 32 T cell receptor beta chains listed below, sequenced in a study of radiotherapy plus CTLA-4 blockade in lung cancer. The table came from immunoSEQ multiplex PCR; TCRdb's copy has only in-frame clones and leaves some out. The sample carries about 80,000 clones, around 80% recorded once. The specimen was peripheral blood, collected from a patient treated with radiotherapy plus ipilimumab. The origin of the receptors is a human donor with non-small cell lung cancer who had stable disease on radiotherapy plus ipilimumab.

The chain combines TRBV28 with TRBJ2-5; TRBD2 matches at 10 bases. The CDR3 runs to 12 residues. Germline V gives CDR1 MDHEN, CDR2 SYDVKM. The V and J ends lost 7 bases and 5 bases, in that order; junction bases with no gene match: 1. CDR3 in DNA: TGTGCCAGCACTAGCGGGAGTGAGACCCAGTACTTC. Translated: CASTSGSETQYF.

The V gene is TRBV7-9, the J gene TRBJ1-1; 7 bases fit TRBD1. CDR1 is SEHNR and CDR2 is FQNEAQ in the germline V gene (reference sequence). The J segment lost 4 bases and the V segment lost 5 bases, leaving 7 bases of the junction unmatched. The CDR3 spans 14 residues. The CDR3, as DNA: TGTGCCAGCAGCCGCCAGGGGGATCGCACTGAAGCTTTCTTT. Protein: CASSRQGDRTEAFF.

V is TRBV9 and J is TRBJ2-3; D unclear. Germline-derived CDR1 and CDR2 are SGDLS and YYNGEE. Trimming left V 3 bases short and J 2 bases short, with 4 bases between. CDR3 length: 12 amino acids. For the CDR3, the DNA is TGTGCCAGCAGCGCGAACACAGATACGCAGTATTTT. Protein: CASSANTDTQYF.

This sequence joins TRBV5-1 and TRBJ2-7; the match to TRBD1 covers 9 bases. Per the germline V gene, CDR1 is SGHRS and CDR2 is YFSETQ. With 3 bases clipped from V and 6 bases from J, the junction kept 7 bases outside the gene matches. The CDR3 has 14 residues. The CDR3, as DNA: TGCGCCAGCAGCTATAGACAGGGGGGAGGCGAGCAGTACTTC. Amino acids: CASSYRQGGGEQYF.

The V gene is TRBV6-1, the J gene TRBJ1-2; tentative D call: TRBD1 (5 bases). The germline V gene has CDR1 MNHNS and CDR2 SASEGT. Deletions cut 6 bases from V and 4 bases from J, with 18 bases between. This CDR3 has 15 residues. Written as DNA, the CDR3 is TGTGCCAGCAGAACGACGGGGGTAATGGTCTATGGCTACACCTTC. Translation: CASRTTGVMVYGYTF.

The rearrangement joins TRBV29-1 to TRBJ2-3; 12 bases map to TRBD2. V lost 7 bases, J lost 4 bases, and 9 bases stayed unmatched. The length of the CDR3 is 15 residues. Germline V lookup: CDR1 SQVTM, CDR2 ANQGSEA. CDR3: CSALRLAGEADTQYF. In nucleotides, the CDR3 is TGCAGCGCCCTGAGACTAGCGGGAGAGGCAGATACGCAGTATTTT.

The V gene is TRBV10-2, the J gene TRBJ1-1, with 8 bases that match TRBD1. J lost 1 base, V lost 8 bases, and 0 bases had no gene match. The CDR3 runs 12 residues. Per germline, CDR1 WSHSY and CDR2 SAAADI. CDR3 nucleotide sequence: TGCGCCAGCGGACAGGGGAACACTGAAGCTTTCTTT. This sequence encodes CASGQGNTEAFF.

The chain links TRBV28 to TRBJ2-5, with 10 bases that match TRBD1. The J segment lost 5 bases and the V segment lost 5 bases, leaving 8 bases of the junction unmatched. This CDR3 contains 15 residues. Germline V CDR1 and CDR2: MDHEN, SYDVKM. CDR3 residues: CASSPDRGRRETQYF. CDR3 bases: TGTGCCAGCAGTCCTGACAGGGGGCGAAGGGAGACCCAGTACTTC.

As regards this clone: The sample carries other DNA sequences with the same CDR3. V usage is TRBV18 and J usage is TRBJ1-5, with D uncertain. Germline assignment: CDR1 KGHSH and CDR2 LQKENI. CDR3 length: 15 residues. V was pared by 3 bases and J by 4 bases, with 13 bases between. The CDR3 DNA is TGTGCCAGCTCACCCCCGGGAATGCGAAATCAGCCCCAGCATTTT. It yields the protein CASSPPGMRNQPQHF.

The genes are TRBV11-3 and TRBJ2-1; TRBD2 might be the D (6 bases). The CDR3 is made up of 13 amino acids. With 5 bases removed from V and 10 bases from J, the gap between germline ends came to 15 bases. Germline CDR1 reads SGHNT; CDR2 reads YENEEA. The CDR3 DNA sequence: TGTGCCAGCAGCCATCCCATGAGCGGGGAGCAGTTCTTC. Translated: CASSHPMSGEQFF.

The rearrangement uses TRBV28 and TRBJ1-4; no clear D. Trimming took off 11 bases at V and 6 bases at J, with 13 bases between the two ends. CDR3 size: 12 residues. The V gene's germline CDR1 is MDHEN and CDR2 SYDVKM. The CDR3 spells CASQASYEKLFF. CDR3 nucleotides: TGTGCCTCCCAAGCCAGTTATGAAAAACTGTTTTTT.

The gene calls are TRBV6-5 and TRBJ2-4; D perhaps matches TRBD1 (5 bases). Germline V gene sequence: CDR1 MNHEY, CDR2 SVGAGI. V shed 7 bases and J shed 8 bases, with 15 bases lying between them. CDR3 length equals 13 residues. The DNA of the CDR3 is TGTGCCAGCAAGGCCAGGGCTACGCACATTCAGTACTTC. Translation gives CASKARATHIQYF.

This clone was observed a single time. V gene TRBV28 combines with J gene TRBJ2-1, with a weak D call TRBD1 (6 bases). CDR1 and CDR2 (germline): MDHEN, SYDVKM. V gave up 4 bases and J gave up 0 bases, with 16 bases separating them. The CDR3 loop spans 17 amino acids. The CDR3 protein is CASSSYLRGVSYNEQFF. As DNA, the CDR3 is TGTGCCAGCAGTTCCTACCTCAGGGGCGTCTCCTACAATGAGCAGTTCTTC.

The chain uses TRBV19 and TRBJ2-5, with 10 positions matching TRBD2. CDR3 length equals 14 residues. CDR1 and CDR2 from the germline V gene are LNHDA and SQIVND (reference sequence). The trim removed 6 bases at V and 4 bases at J, leaving 5 bases unmatched. The CDR3 loop is CASSGSGGRETQYF. CDR3 bases: TGTGCCAGTAGCGGTAGCGGGGGGAGAGAGACCCAGTACTTC.

V is TRBV5-4 and J is TRBJ2-3, with a tentative D call TRBD2 (6 bases). Between the trimmed V and J ends, which lost 4 bases and 2 bases, there was a span of 14 bases. The CDR3 sequence is 15 residues long. The V gene's germline CDR1 is SGHNT and CDR2 YYREEE (reference sequence). CDR3 amino acids: CASSPGTFATDTQYF. DNA of the CDR3: TGTGCCAGCAGCCCCGGGACTTTTGCCACAGATACGCAGTATTTT.

The rearrangement links TRBV7-8 to TRBJ2-1, with D possibly being TRBD2 (6 bases). The CDR3 covers 14 residues. Germline V gives CDR1 SGHVS, CDR2 FQNEAQ. V was pared by 0 bases and J by 6 bases, with 9 bases between. The CDR3 here is CASSLASGLNEQFF. Written as DNA, the CDR3 is TGTGCCAGCAGCTTAGCTAGCGGTCTCAATGAGCAGTTCTTC.

The J gene is TRBJ2-3, the V gene TRBV2; 7 bases align to TRBD2. Germline CDR1 and CDR2: SNHLY and FYNNEI. V lost 5 bases, J lost 2 bases, and 4 bases stayed unmatched. The CDR3 loop spans 14 amino acids. The CDR3 DNA reads as TGTGCCAGCAGTACGGGGGGACCCACAGATACGCAGTATTTT. This codes for CASSTGGPTDTQYF.

This sequence joins TRBV7-9 and TRBJ1-5, with TRBD1 matching over 7 bases. Losses at the gene ends were 1 base for V and 7 bases for J; bases not matched to a gene: 4. CDR3 size: 14 residues. The germline V gene has CDR1 SEHNR and CDR2 FQNEAQ (reference sequence). The CDR3 protein is CASSLGQGKQPQHF. In DNA, the CDR3 is TGTGCCAGCAGCTTAGGACAGGGAAAACAGCCCCAGCATTTT.

The rearrangement links TRBV10-3 to TRBJ1-2; weak D call: TRBD1 (5 bases). Germline V lookup: CDR1 ENHRY, CDR2 SYGVKD. There are 13 residues in the CDR3. V gave up 3 bases and J gave up 8 bases, with 13 bases separating them. CDR3 residues: CAISEWGAEGYTF. The CDR3 DNA sequence: TGTGCCATCAGTGAATGGGGCGCGGAGGGCTACACCTTC.

The J gene is TRBJ2-7, the V gene TRBV2, with D unresolved. This CDR3 is 11 amino acids long. The germline CDR1 and CDR2 sequences are SNHLY and FYNNEI. The ends were cut back, 6 bases at V and 5 bases at J, with 8 bases in the middle. CDR3 bases: TGTGCCAGCAGCTCCTACAACGAGCAGTACTTC. Translated: CASSSYNEQYF.

The CDR3 region is CASSLGDRDQETQYF. CDR3 in DNA: TGCGCCAGCAGCCTGGGGGACAGGGACCAAGAGACCCAGTACTTC. The chain has TRBV5-1 and TRBJ2-5; 9 bases map to TRBD1. The CDR3 runs 15 residues. Germline V gene lookup returns CDR1 SGHRS and CDR2 YFSETQ. After removal of 4 bases from V and 0 bases from J, the junction contained 4 bases not matched to a gene.

This clone has only a few counts. The CDR3 protein is CASSLDRSVREQYF. The CDR3 DNA sequence: TGTGCCAGCAGCCTGGACAGGTCTGTTCGCGAGCAGTACTTC. J is TRBJ2-7 and V is TRBV16, with 7 bases lining up with TRBD1. Trimming cost V 4 bases and J 6 bases; bases outside gene matches: 9. The CDR3 consists of 14 residues. CDR1 and CDR2 from the germline V gene are KGHSY and FQNENV.

The CDR3 sequence is CASSSGTGNRVEQFF. The CDR3 region has the DNA TGTGCCAGCAGTTCCGGGACCGGGAATAGAGTGGAGCAGTTCTTC. The rearrangement joins TRBV5-4 to TRBJ2-1; TRBD1 or TRBD2 may be the D gene (5 bases each). Germline V gives CDR1 SGHNT, CDR2 YYREEE (reference sequence). V gave up 5 bases and J gave up 10 bases, with 22 bases separating them. This CDR3 spans 15 amino acids.

The V call is TRBV7-8, the J call TRBJ1-2; no clear D gene. Germline assignment: CDR1 SGHVS and CDR2 FQNEAQ. The CDR3 runs to 14 residues. Trimming shortened V by 1 base and J by 0 bases, and 6 bases separated the two germline ends. CDR3 sequence (DNA): TGTGCCAGCAGCTTAGGAGAATCTAACTATGGCTACACCTTC. Translating gives CASSLGESNYGYTF. Filled out from reference TRBV7-8 and TRBJ1-2, the complete variable domain reads GAGVSQSPRYKVAKRGQDVALRCDPISGHVSLFWYQQALGQGPEFLTYFQNEAQLDKSGLPSDRFFAERPEGSVSTLKIQRTQQEDSAVYLCASSLGESNYGYTFGSGTRLTVV.

J is TRBJ1-3 and V is TRBV28; TRBD1 might be the D (5 bases). The germline CDR1 and CDR2 sequences are MDHEN and SYDVKM. The CDR3 contains 16 residues. Between the trimmed V and J ends, which lost 5 bases and 0 bases, there was a span of 14 bases. In nucleotides, the CDR3 is TGTGCCAGCAGTGGCCCGGACACCCGCTCTGGAAACACCATATATTTT. Residues: CASSGPDTRSGNTIYF.

The chain couples TRBV6-5 to TRBJ2-7; D perhaps matches TRBD2 (6 bases). The CDR3 consists of 13 residues. V dropped 6 bases and J dropped 0 bases, with 9 bases sitting between them. Germline-derived CDR1 and CDR2 are MNHEY and SVGAGI. CDR3: CASRASDSYEQYF. The CDR3 DNA reads as TGTGCCAGCAGGGCTAGCGACTCCTACGAGCAGTACTTC.

This clone was observed a few times. The V and J genes are TRBV11-2 and TRBJ2-6, with D hard to call. This CDR3 is 16 amino acids long. Germline lookup yields CDR1 SGHAT and CDR2 FQNNGV. V lost 4 bases to trimming and J lost 2 bases, with 12 bases between them. CDR3 bases: TGTGCCAGCAGCTCCCACACCGGAACTGGGGCCAACGTCCTGACTTTC. Its translation: CASSSHTGTGANVLTF.

The genes are TRBV10-1 and TRBJ2-2; 8 bases are shared with TRBD1. V trimming: 3 bases; J trimming: 0 bases; junction bases outside the gene matches: 3. The CDR3 runs 16 residues. Looked up from germline, CDR1 is WNHNN and CDR2 is SYGVQD (reference sequence). CDR3 nucleotides: TGCGCCAGCAGTGAATGGACAGGGTCGAACACCGGGGAGCTGTTTTTT. Protein: CASSEWTGSNTGELFF.

The genes are TRBV11-2 and TRBJ2-5, with D maybe TRBD1 (5 bases). Germline values: CDR1 SGHAT, CDR2 FQNNGV. CDR3 size: 14 residues. V lost 1 base and J 2 bases, leaving 8 bases between the germline ends. Written as DNA, the CDR3 is TGTGCCAGCAGCTTAGGGACACATCAAGAGACCCAGTACTTC. This encodes CASSLGTHQETQYF.

The gene calls are TRBV5-4 and TRBJ2-7, with D perhaps given as TRBD1 or TRBD2 (6 bases each). Germline assignment: CDR1 SGHNT and CDR2 YYREEE (reference sequence). The CDR3 length is 15 residues. V was clipped by 4 bases and J by 7 bases, with 21 bases between them. The CDR3 is CASSTGTAHYVEQYF. DNA for the CDR3: TGTGCCAGCAGCACAGGGACTGCTCATTATGTTGAGCAGTACTTC. The variable domain in full, with the rest retrieved from reference TRBV5-4 and TRBJ2-7, is ETGVTQSPTHLIKTRGQQVTLRCSSQSGHNTVSWYQQALGQGPQFIFQYYREEENGRGNFPPRFSGLQFPNYSSELNVNALELDDSALYLCASSTGTAHYVEQYFGPGTRLTVT.

The V call is TRBV4-2, the J call TRBJ2-5; D tentatively fits TRBD1 or TRBD2 (5 bases each). This CDR3 contains 16 residues. V lost 0 bases and J lost 5, with 16 bases in between. CDR1 and CDR2 from the germline V gene are LGHNA and YNFKEQ. Here the CDR3 DNA reads TGTGCCAGCAGCCAAGATGGGGGTCAGGGTGGTGAGACCCAGTACTTC. Residues: CASSQDGGQGGETQYF.

The chain links TRBV6-1 to TRBJ1-1; D possibly corresponds to TRBD1 (6 bases). V lost 4 bases to trimming and J lost 6 bases, with 18 bases between them. The germline CDR1 and CDR2 sequences are MNHNS and SASEGT. This CDR3 has 15 residues. CDR3 DNA: TGTGCCAGCAGTGGCACTGATACAGGGCGCGCTGAAGCTTTCTTT. Its protein product is CASSGTDTGRAEAFF.